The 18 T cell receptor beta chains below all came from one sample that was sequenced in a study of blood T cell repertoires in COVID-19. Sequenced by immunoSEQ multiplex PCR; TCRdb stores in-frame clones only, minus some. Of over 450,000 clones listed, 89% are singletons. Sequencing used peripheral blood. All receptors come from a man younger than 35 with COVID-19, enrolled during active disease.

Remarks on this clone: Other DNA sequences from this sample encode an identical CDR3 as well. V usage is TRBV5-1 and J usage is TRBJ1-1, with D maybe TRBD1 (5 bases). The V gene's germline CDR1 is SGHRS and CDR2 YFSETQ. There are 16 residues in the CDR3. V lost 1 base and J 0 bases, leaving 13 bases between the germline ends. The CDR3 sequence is CASSLRQGSMNTEAFF. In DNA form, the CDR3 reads TGCGCCAGCAGCTTGAGGCAGGGTAGTATGAACACTGAAGCTTTCTTT.

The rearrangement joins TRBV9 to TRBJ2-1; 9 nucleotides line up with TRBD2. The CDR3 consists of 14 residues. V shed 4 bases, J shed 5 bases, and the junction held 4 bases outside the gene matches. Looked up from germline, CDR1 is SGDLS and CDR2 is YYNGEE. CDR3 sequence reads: CASSWTSEDNEQFF. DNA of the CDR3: TGTGCCAGCAGCTGGACTAGCGAAGACAATGAGCAGTTCTTC.

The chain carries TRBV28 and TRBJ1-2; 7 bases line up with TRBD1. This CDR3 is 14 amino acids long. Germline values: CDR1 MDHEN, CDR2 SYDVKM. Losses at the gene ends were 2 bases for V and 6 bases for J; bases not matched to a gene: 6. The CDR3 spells CASSLRGPPHGYTF. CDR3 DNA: TGTGCCAGCAGTTTAAGGGGGCCCCCCCATGGCTACACCTTC.

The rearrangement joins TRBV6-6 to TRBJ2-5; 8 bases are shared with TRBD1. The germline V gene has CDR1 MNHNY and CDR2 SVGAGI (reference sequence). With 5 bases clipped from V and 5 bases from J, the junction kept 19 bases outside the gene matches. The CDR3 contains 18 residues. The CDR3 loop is CASSPTRTGMDRRETQYF. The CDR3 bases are TGTGCCAGCAGTCCCACCCGGACAGGGATGGATAGGAGGGAGACCCAGTACTTC.

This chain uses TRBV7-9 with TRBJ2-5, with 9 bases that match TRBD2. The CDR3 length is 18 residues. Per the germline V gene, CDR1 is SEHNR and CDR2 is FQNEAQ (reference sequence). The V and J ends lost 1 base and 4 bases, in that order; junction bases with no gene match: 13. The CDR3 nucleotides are TGTGCCAGCAGCTTAGTAGTTGCTAGCGGGGTCGGAGGAGAGACCCAGTACTTC. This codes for CASSLVVASGVGGETQYF.

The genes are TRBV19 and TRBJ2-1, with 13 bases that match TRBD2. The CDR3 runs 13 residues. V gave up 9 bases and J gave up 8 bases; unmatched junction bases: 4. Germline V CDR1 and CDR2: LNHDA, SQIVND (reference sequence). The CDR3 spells CASGLAGDDEQFF. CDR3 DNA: TGTGCCAGCGGACTAGCGGGGGATGATGAGCAGTTCTTC.

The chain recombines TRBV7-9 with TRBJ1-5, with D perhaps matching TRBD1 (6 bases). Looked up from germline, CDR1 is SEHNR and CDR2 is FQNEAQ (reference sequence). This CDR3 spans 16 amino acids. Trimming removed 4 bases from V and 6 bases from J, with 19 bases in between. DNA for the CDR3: TGTGCCAGCAGCTCTACAGGGTTAGGCGCGCCTCAGCCCCAGCATTTT. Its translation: CASSSTGLGAPQPQHF.

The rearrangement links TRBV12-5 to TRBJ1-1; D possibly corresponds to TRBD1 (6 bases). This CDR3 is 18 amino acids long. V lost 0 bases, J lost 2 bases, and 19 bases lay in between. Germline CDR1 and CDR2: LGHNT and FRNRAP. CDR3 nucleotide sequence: TGTGCTAGTGGTTTGGTACATAATGTGAGGGGGGGTAACACTGAAGCTTTCTTT. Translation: CASGLVHNVRGGNTEAFF. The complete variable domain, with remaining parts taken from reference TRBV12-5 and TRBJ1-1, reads DARVTQTPRHKVTEMGQEVTMRCQPILGHNTVFWYRQTMMQGLELLAYFRNRAPLDDSGMPKDRFSAEMPDATLATLKIQPSEPRDSAVYFCASGLVHNVRGGNTEAFFGQGTRLTVV.

CDR3 DNA sequence: TGTGCCAGCAGCTCACCGTTCGGCCTTTCTAGCGGGACTAATCCCAGCTCCTACAATGAGCAGTTCTTC. It specifies CASSSPFGLSSGTNPSSYNEQFF. This rearrangement joins TRBV28 to TRBJ2-1, with 9 bases aligning to TRBD2. This CDR3 has 23 residues. V was pared by 6 bases and J by 0 bases, with 27 bases of the junction left unmatched. The germline CDR1 and CDR2 sequences are MDHEN and SYDVKM.

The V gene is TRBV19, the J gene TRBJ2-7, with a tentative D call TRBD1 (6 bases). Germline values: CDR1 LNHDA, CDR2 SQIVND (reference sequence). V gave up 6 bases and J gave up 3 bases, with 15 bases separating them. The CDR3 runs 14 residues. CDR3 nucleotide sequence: TGTGCCAGTAGCCACCCCGGGGACAACTACGAGCAGTACTTC. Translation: CASSHPGDNYEQYF.

For the CDR3, the DNA is TGCGCCAGCAGCTTCGGGACAGGGGGCTTCTACGAGCAGTACTTC. Translated: CASSFGTGGFYEQYF. The chain is built from TRBV5-1 and TRBJ2-7; TRBD1 aligns across 12 bases. The CDR3 spans 15 residues. Trimming cost V 2 bases and J 3 bases; bases outside gene matches: 3. Germline CDR1 reads SGHRS; CDR2 reads YFSETQ. Drawing the rest from reference TRBV5-1 and TRBJ2-7, the complete variable domain is KAGVTQTPRYLIKTRGQQVTLSCSPISGHRSVSWYQQTPGQGLQFLFEYFSETQRNKGNFPGRFSGRQFSNSRSEMNVSTLELGDSALYLCASSFGTGGFYEQYFGPGTRLTVT.

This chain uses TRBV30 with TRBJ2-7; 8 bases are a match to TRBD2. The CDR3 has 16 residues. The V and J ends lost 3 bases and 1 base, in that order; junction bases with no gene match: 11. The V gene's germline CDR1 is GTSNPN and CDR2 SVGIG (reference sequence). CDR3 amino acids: CAWRSAGGMRSYEQYF. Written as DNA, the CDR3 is TGTGCCTGGAGGTCCGCGGGAGGAATGAGGTCCTACGAGCAGTACTTC.

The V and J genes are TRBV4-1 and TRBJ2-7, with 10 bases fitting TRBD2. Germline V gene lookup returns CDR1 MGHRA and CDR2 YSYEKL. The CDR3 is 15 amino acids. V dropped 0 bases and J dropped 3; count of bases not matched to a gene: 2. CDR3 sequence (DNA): TGCGCCAGCAGCCAAGATAGCGGGGGGTACTACGAGCAGTACTTC. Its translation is CASSQDSGGYYEQYF.

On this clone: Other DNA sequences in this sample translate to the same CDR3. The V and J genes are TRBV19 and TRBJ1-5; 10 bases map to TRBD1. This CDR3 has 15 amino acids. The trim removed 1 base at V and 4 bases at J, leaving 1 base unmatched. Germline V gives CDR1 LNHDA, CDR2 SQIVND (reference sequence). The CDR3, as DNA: TGTGCCAGTAGTATAGGGGACAGGGGAAATCAGCCCCAGCATTTT. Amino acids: CASSIGDRGNQPQHF.

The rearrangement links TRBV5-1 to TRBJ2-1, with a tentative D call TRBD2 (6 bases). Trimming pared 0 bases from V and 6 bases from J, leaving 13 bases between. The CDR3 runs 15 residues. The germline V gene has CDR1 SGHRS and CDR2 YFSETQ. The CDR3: CASSLVTSGRNEQFF. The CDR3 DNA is TGCGCCAGCAGCTTGGTCACGAGCGGGCGCAATGAGCAGTTCTTC.

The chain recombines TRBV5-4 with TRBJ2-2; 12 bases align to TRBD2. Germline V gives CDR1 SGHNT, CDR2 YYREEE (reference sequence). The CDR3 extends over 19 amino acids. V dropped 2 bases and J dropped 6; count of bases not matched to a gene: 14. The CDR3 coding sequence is TGTGCCAGCAGCTTTGTCCGACTAGCGGGAGAGGTTTGGGCCGGGGAGCTGTTTTTT. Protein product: CASSFVRLAGEVWAGELFF.

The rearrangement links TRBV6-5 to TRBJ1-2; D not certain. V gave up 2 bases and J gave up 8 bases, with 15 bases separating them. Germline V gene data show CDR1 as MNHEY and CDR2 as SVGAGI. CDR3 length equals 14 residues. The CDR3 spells CASSYEPRLEGYTF. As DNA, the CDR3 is TGTGCCAGCAGTTACGAGCCGCGCCTAGAAGGCTACACCTTC.

The CDR3 DNA reads as TGCGCCAGCAGCCAAGATTCGACTTGGAACACTGAAGCTTTCTTT. Its protein is CASSQDSTWNTEAFF. The gene calls are TRBV4-1 and TRBJ1-1, with D hard to call. The V end lost 0 bases, the J end lost 1 base, and 9 bases lay between the germline ends. This CDR3 spans 15 amino acids. Germline V gene data show CDR1 as MGHRA and CDR2 as YSYEKL.